The 16 T cell receptor beta chains given below trace back to one sample, sequenced in a study of cytomegalovirus exposure and HLA in healthy donors. 13 Jbeta primers and 60 Vbeta primers were used for the PCR. Measured with immunoSEQ multiplex PCR; TCRdb has only the in-frame clones, and not every one. Among some 140,000 clones, roughly four fifths were seen once, and the ten largest hold roughly 8.8%. Sequenced sample: PBMCs. These TCRs come from a woman in her fifties or sixties in good health and CMV-seropositive.

This clone was counted a few times. The V and J genes are TRBV15 and TRBJ2-3, with D maybe TRBD1 (6 bases). This CDR3 has 15 residues. Trimming took 1 base from V and 3 from J, leaving 11 bases between them. Per germline, CDR1 LNHNV and CDR2 YYDKDF (reference sequence). CDR3 amino acids: CATSRAFDRTDTQYF. The CDR3 DNA is TGTGCCACCAGCAGAGCCTTTGACAGGACAGATACGCAGTATTTT.

This clone showed up just a few times. V usage is TRBV5-6 and J usage is TRBJ2-1; no reliable D call. The V and J ends lost 4 bases and 4 bases respectively, with 15 bases between them. The CDR3 extends over 15 amino acids. Per the germline V gene, CDR1 is SGHDT and CDR2 is YYEEEE. This CDR3 reads CASSAPLSLYNEQFF. Here the CDR3 DNA reads TGTGCCAGCAGCGCCCCCCTTTCACTTTACAATGAGCAGTTCTTC.

This chain connects TRBV29-1 to TRBJ2-3; 7 nucleotides align to TRBD1. J was trimmed by 3 bases and V by 7 bases; bases with no gene match: 1. There are 11 residues in the CDR3. Germline CDR1 is SQVTM and CDR2 is ANQGSEA. The CDR3 loop reads CSGRGTDTQYF. The CDR3 region has the DNA TGCAGCGGCAGGGGGACAGATACGCAGTATTTT.

The CDR3 region is CASSSTGGGLNTEAFF. The CDR3 DNA reads as TGTGCCAGCAGCTCGACAGGGGGGGGATTGAACACTGAAGCTTTCTTT. V usage is TRBV7-6 and J usage is TRBJ1-1; TRBD1 matches 9 bases. Per germline, CDR1 SGHVS and CDR2 FNYEAQ. J gave up 0 bases and V 4 bases, and 6 bases lay outside the gene matches. This CDR3 region has 16 residues.

V gene TRBV28 combines with J gene TRBJ2-7; the match to TRBD2 covers 9 bases. CDR1 and CDR2 (germline): MDHEN, SYDVKM. V lost 3 bases to trimming and J lost 2 bases; unmatched junction nucleotides: 8. The CDR3 sequence is 16 residues long. The CDR3 is CASSLASGGTPYEQYF. CDR3 nucleotides: TGTGCCAGCAGTTTGGCGAGCGGGGGGACTCCCTACGAGCAGTACTTC.

Details on this clone: Mismatch with germline at one junction end may stem from a read error. The rearrangement links TRBV19 to TRBJ2-3; D is possibly TRBD1 (7 bases). Germline loops: CDR1 LNHDA, CDR2 SQIVND (reference sequence). The CDR3 covers 17 residues. This chain's CDR3 is CACRITGQATGADTQYF. The CDR3 nucleotides are TGTGCCTGTAGGATAACCGGACAGGCGACGGGGGCAGATACGCAGTATTTT.

The chain carries TRBV27 and TRBJ2-7, with a tentative D call TRBD2 (6 bases). CDR3 size: 15 residues. With 5 bases removed from V and 7 bases from J, the gap between germline ends came to 21 bases. The V gene's germline CDR1 is MNHEY and CDR2 SMNVEV (reference sequence). The CDR3 nucleotides read TGTGCCAGCAGTCCTTTGGGACGGTCCGGGGGTGAGCAGTACTTC. Its translation: CASSPLGRSGGEQYF.

This clone was detected only once. The chain is built from TRBV6-6 and TRBJ1-3; D gene uncertain. This CDR3 has 15 residues. V shed 0 bases and J shed 1 base, with 7 bases lying between them. CDR1 and CDR2 (germline): MNHNY, SVGAGI (reference sequence). CDR3 region: CASSYSRDSGNTIYF. The DNA of the CDR3 is TGTGCCAGCAGTTACTCGAGAGATTCTGGAAACACCATATATTTT.

This clone has a single count. This rearrangement joins TRBV2 to TRBJ2-7, with 10 positions matching TRBD1. The V segment lost 4 bases and the J segment 5 bases; nucleotides outside the gene matches: 2. Germline lookup yields CDR1 SNHLY and CDR2 FYNNEI. The CDR3 is 13 residues long. CDR3 DNA sequence: TGTGCCAGCAGTGTTGGACAGGGGGACGAGCAGTACTTC. This codes for CASSVGQGDEQYF.

CDR3 residues: CASSGPQGGTDTQYF. The CDR3 coding sequence is TGTGCCAGCAGTGGCCCCCAGGGTGGCACAGATACGCAGTATTTT. The rearrangement uses TRBV6-4 and TRBJ2-3, with D possibly being TRBD1 (5 bases). Germline lookup yields CDR1 MRHNA and CDR2 SNTAGT. The CDR3 is 15 residues long. V lost 4 bases and J lost 1, with 12 bases in between.

This chain links TRBV30 with TRBJ1-2, with unresolved D. V lost 8 bases and J 0 bases, leaving 16 bases between the germline ends. CDR3 size: 14 residues. Per the germline V gene, CDR1 is GTSNPN and CDR2 is SVGIG (reference sequence). The CDR3, as DNA: TGTGCCCGGAAGAGGTTTTCTTCTAACTATGGCTACACCTTC. It encodes CARKRFSSNYGYTF.

This clone showed up just once. The chain is built from TRBV28 and TRBJ2-1; D is perhaps TRBD1 (5 bases). The CDR3 is 15 residues long. The V end lost 2 bases, the J end lost 0 bases, and 8 bases lay between the germline ends. Germline CDR1 is MDHEN and CDR2 is SYDVKM. The CDR3 coding sequence is TGTGCCAGCAGTTTAGTGGGGCACTCCTACAATGAGCAGTTCTTC. Protein sequence: CASSLVGHSYNEQFF.

This clone was counted only a few times. This chain links TRBV18 with TRBJ1-3; D perhaps matches TRBD1 (6 bases). CDR1 and CDR2 from the germline V gene are KGHSH and LQKENI. V was clipped by 3 bases and J by 0 bases, with 9 bases between them. The CDR3 is made up of 15 amino acids. The CDR3 sequence: CASSPRQDSGNTIYF. The CDR3 region has the DNA TGTGCCAGCTCACCTCGACAGGACTCTGGAAACACCATATATTTT.

The CDR3 loop is CAISDLRTALYGYTF. The CDR3 nucleotides are TGTGCCATCAGCGACCTACGGACAGCCCTCTATGGCTACACCTTC. The chain has TRBV10-3 and TRBJ1-2; tentative D call: TRBD1 (6 bases). The CDR3 covers 15 residues. Looked up from germline, CDR1 is ENHRY and CDR2 is SYGVKD. V was cut by 6 bases and J by 4 bases, with 18 bases left in between.

The chain links TRBV29-1 to TRBJ2-3; the D gene is possibly TRBD1 (6 bases). The germline V gene encodes CDR1 SQVTM and CDR2 ANQGSEA. Trimming removed 6 bases at V and 3 bases at J, with 16 bases between. This CDR3 region has 14 residues. The CDR3: CSVSGTFETDTQYF. CDR3 nucleotide sequence: TGCAGCGTGTCCGGGACATTTGAGACAGATACGCAGTATTTT.

This chain links TRBV5-1 with TRBJ2-2, with D perhaps matching TRBD2 (5 bases). The germline V gene encodes CDR1 SGHRS and CDR2 YFSETQ. The CDR3 is 15 amino acids. Trimming cost V 0 bases and J 1 base, with 7 bases left between them. The CDR3 sequence is CASSLGGMNTGELFF. Written as DNA, the CDR3 is TGCGCCAGCAGCTTGGGAGGGATGAACACCGGGGAGCTGTTTTTT.